The sample holds many counts of the clone carrying this TCR beta chain. The data were taken from a study of T cells after yellow fever vaccination. Study-wide points: Among primary-vaccination clones, most reappeared after the booster, at around 97% for CD4 and around 91% for CD8. There was a possibility that FACS-sorted repertoires contained abundant clonotypes contaminating from the bulk population.

TCRdb reprocessed the 5' RACE reads with MiXCR, giving one entry per CDR3 protein. The data show tens of thousands of distinct CDR3 sequences, roughly 6% seen once. V was clipped by 5 bases and J by 4 bases, with 11 bases between them. Germline V gene data show CDR1 as MNHEY and CDR2 as SMNVEV (reference sequence). The CDR3 sequence is 14 residues long. This sample comprised PBMCs, either bulk or a sorted T-cell subset (CD4+, CD8+, memory, or dextramer-sorted; not recorded which), obtained on the day of the yellow fever booster vaccination. This chain connects TRBV27 to TRBJ2-2; D remains unclear. The TCR comes from a man aged 30-40 years who received the YFV17D yellow fever vaccine. CDR3 region: CASSPRAVTGELFF. Here the CDR3 DNA reads TGTGCCAGCAGTCCTCGAGCAGTCACCGGGGAGCTGTTTTTT.